This T cell receptor (beta chain) was sequenced in a study of CD8+ T cells in alopecia areata. Germline V lookup: CDR1 LGHNA, CDR2 YSLEER. This CDR3 comprises 19 residues. The V and J ends lost 0 bases and 0 bases respectively, with 15 bases between them. This clone was detected ten times or more. Antigen: not known. Treatment noted: oral pan-JAK inhibitor, 5-10 mg twice daily. cDNA prepared by RNA extraction and subsequent reverse transcription served as the template for sequencing. Some clones are missing from TCRdb's copy, which holds only in-frame ones; the method was immunoSEQ multiplex PCR. The data hold around 150,000 clones, with 65% observed a single time. Findings of the study overall: Scalp clonality, along with expanded CD8+ clones among the top 100, was significantly decreased by tofacitinib.

Sample: CD4+ T cells sorted from blood, taken at week 4, from a patient treated with tofacitinib. The origin of this receptor is a human donor with alopecia areata. This chain connects TRBV4-3 to TRBJ2-6; tentative D call: TRBD1 (6 bases). The CDR3 spells CASSQEMAVRGSGANVLTF. In DNA, the CDR3 is TGCGCCAGCAGCCAAGAAATGGCGGTCAGGGGCTCTGGGGCCAACGTCCTGACTTTC.